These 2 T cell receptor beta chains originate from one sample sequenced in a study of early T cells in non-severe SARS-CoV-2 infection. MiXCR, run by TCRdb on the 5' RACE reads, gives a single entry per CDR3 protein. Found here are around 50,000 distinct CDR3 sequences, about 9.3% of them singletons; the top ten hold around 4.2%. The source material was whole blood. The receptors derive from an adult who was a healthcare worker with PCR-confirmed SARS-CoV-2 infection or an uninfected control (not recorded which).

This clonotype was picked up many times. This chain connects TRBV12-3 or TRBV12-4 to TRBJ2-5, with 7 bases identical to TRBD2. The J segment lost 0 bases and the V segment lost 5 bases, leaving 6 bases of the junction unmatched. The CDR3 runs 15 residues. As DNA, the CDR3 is TGTGCCAGCAGTCGGGAGGACGGTTACCAAGAGACCCAGTACTTC. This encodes CASSREDGYQETQYF.

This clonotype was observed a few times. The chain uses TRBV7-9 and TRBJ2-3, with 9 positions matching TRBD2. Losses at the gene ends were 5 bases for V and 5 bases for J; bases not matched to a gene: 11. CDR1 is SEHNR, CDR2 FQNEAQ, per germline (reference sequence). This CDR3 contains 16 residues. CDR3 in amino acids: CASSTTWREGGDTQYF. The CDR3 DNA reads TGTGCCAGCAGCACTACCTGGCGGGAGGGCGGAGATACGCAGTATTTT.